The sequence of this TCR beta chain was determined in a study of blood T cell repertoires in COVID-19. From germline, CDR1 is SGHAT and CDR2 FQDESV (reference sequence). Trimming took 2 bases from V and 5 from J, leaving 15 bases between them. The CDR3 loop spans 16 amino acids. This clone showed up just a few times. Some clones are missing from TCRdb's copy, which holds only in-frame ones; the method was immunoSEQ multiplex PCR. Here the sample spans tens of thousands of clones, almost 85% being singletons. The receptor's source is a man between 70 and 80 years old with acute or convalescent COVID-19. The chain carries TRBV11-1 and TRBJ2-2; D possibly corresponds to TRBD2 (6 bases). Sequenced sample: peripheral blood. The CDR3 loop is CASSLNPAGVTGELFF. In DNA form, the CDR3 reads TGTGCCAGCAGCTTAAACCCAGCGGGCGTGACCGGGGAGCTGTTTTTT.